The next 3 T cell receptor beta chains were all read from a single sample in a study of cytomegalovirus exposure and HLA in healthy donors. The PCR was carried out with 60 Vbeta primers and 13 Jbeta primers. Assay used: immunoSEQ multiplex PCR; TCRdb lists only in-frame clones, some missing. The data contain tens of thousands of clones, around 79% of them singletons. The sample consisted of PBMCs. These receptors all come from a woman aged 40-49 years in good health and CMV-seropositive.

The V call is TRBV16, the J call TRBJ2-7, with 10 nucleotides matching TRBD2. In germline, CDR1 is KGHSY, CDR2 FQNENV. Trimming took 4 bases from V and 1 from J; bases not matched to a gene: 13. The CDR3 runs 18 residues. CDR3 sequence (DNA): TGTGCCAGCAGCCGCCAAACAGCCGGGACTAGCGTGTCCTACGAGCAGTACTTC. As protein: CASSRQTAGTSVSYEQYF.

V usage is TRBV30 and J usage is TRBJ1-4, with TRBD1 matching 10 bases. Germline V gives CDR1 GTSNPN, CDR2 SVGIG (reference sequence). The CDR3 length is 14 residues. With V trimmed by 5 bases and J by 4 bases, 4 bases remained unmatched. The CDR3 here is CAWDGQGGNEKLFF. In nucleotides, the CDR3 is TGTGCCTGGGACGGACAGGGGGGTAATGAAAAACTGTTTTTT.

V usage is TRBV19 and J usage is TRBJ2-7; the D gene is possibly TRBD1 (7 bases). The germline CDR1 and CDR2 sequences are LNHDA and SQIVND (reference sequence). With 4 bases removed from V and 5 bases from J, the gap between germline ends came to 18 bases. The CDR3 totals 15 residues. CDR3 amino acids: CASSTQGGEGNEQYF. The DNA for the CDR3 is TGTGCCAGTAGTACCCAGGGGGGCGAGGGAAACGAGCAGTACTTC.